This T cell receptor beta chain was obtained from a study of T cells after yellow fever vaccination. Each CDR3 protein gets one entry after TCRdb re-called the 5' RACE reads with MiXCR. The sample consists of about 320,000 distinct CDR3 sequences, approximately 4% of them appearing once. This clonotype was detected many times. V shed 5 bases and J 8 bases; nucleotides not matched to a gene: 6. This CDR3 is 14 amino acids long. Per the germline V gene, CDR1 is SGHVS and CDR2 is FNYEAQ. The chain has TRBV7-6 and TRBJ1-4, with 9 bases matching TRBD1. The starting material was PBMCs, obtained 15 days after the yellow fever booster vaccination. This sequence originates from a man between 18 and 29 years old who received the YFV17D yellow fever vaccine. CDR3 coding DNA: TGTGCCAGCAGCATCGGGACAGGGCGCGAAAAACTGTTTTTT. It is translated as CASSIGTGREKLFF.